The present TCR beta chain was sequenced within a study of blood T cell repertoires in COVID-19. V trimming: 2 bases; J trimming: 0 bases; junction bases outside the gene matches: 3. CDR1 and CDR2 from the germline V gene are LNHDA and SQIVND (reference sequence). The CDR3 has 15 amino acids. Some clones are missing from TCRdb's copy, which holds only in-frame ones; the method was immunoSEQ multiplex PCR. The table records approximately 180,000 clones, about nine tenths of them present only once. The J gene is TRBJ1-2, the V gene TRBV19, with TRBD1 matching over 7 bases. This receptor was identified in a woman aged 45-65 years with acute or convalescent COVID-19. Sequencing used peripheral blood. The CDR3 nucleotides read TGTGCCAGTAGTATACCCGGGACAGCTAACTATGGCTACACCTTC. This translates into CASSIPGTANYGYTF.